These 28 T cell receptor beta chains originate from one sample sequenced in a study of spatial heterogeneity in lung cancer. The time point denotes: sample taken at primary tumor resection. A single record per CDR3 protein comes from TCRdb applying MiXCR to the 5' RACE reads. The sample has 5,500 to 8,000 distinct CDR3 sequences; roughly 13% are singletons. No cognate antigen is known for these TCRs. Findings of the study overall: Tumors with more nonsynonymous mutations had more expanded intratumoral alpha and beta TCRs.

The sequenced sample was lung tumor tissue, obtained at surgery. Receptors originate from a male donor with early-stage non-small cell lung cancer.

A word on this clonotype: In a library made to pick up alpha chains, this beta chain is a stray read with a size that means little. V usage is TRBV15 and J usage is TRBJ2-3; no firm D call. Germline loops: CDR1 LNHNV, CDR2 YYDKDF (reference sequence). CDR3 size: 18 residues. The V end was cut by 0 bases, the J end by 0 bases, with 16 bases between. Here the CDR3 reads CATSRESRAVSSTDTQYF. The CDR3 DNA sequence: TGTGCCACCAGCAGAGAAAGTCGGGCGGTATCTAGCACAGATACGCAGTATTTT.

This clonotype appeared a few times. A library made for alpha chains picked up this beta chain off target, so its size means little. The rearrangement joins TRBV29-1 to TRBJ2-7; D may correspond to TRBD1 or TRBD2 (5 bases each). V was clipped by 5 bases and J by 2 bases, with 10 bases between them. The CDR3 sequence is 12 residues long. Germline V CDR1 and CDR2: SQVTM, ANQGSEA. The CDR3: CSVWGPAYEQYF. In nucleotides, the CDR3 is TGCAGCGTTTGGGGACCCGCCTACGAGCAGTACTTC.

This clonotype is labeled medium-sized. The library was built for alpha chains, so this beta chain is an off-target read and its size means little. The gene calls are TRBV11-2 and TRBJ2-2, with 12 bases that match TRBD2. Looked up from germline, CDR1 is SGHAT and CDR2 is FQNNGV. The CDR3 runs 16 residues. With 3 bases clipped from V and 6 bases from J, the junction kept 5 bases outside the gene matches. The CDR3 reads CASSLGASGRAGELFF. The CDR3 nucleotides read TGTGCCAGCAGCTTGGGTGCTAGCGGGAGGGCCGGGGAGCTGTTTTTT.

This clonotype was seen only a few times. Since it is a stray read in a library aimed at alpha chains, this beta chain has a size that is not meaningful. The chain employs TRBV5-1 and TRBJ2-4; 7 bases map to TRBD1. The CDR3 has 14 residues. The trim removed 0 bases at V and 8 bases at J, leaving 5 bases unmatched. The germline gives CDR1 SGHRS, CDR2 YFSETQ. The DNA of the CDR3 is TGCGCCAGCAGCTTGGAGACAGGGTCGGACATTCAGTACTTC. Translation: CASSLETGSDIQYF.

Judged by abundance, this clonotype is medium-sized. Being off target in a library aimed at alpha chains, this beta chain has a size of little meaning. The gene calls are TRBV6-2 or TRBV6-3 and TRBJ2-5, with no clear D. Germline assignment: CDR1 MNHEY and CDR2 SVGEGT. The V gene lost 3 bases and the J gene lost 5 bases, with 4 bases spanning the gap. CDR3 length equals 11 residues. CDR3 region: CASSYGETQYF. CDR3 nucleotides: TGTGCCAGCAGTTATGGGGAGACCCAGTACTTC.

Sample share makes this clonotype medium-sized. Because this beta chain is a stray read in a library intended to capture alpha chains, its abundance should not be given much weight. The gene calls are TRBV5-5 and TRBJ1-4; no clear D gene. Trimming left V 0 bases short and J 8 bases short, with 11 bases between. Germline values: CDR1 SGHKS, CDR2 YYEKEE (reference sequence). CDR3 length equals 14 residues. The CDR3 sequence: CASSLVGRQEKLFF. CDR3 nucleotides: TGTGCCAGCAGCTTGGTAGGTCGGCAGGAAAAACTGTTTTTT.

This clonotype appeared once. Since the library was made to target alpha chains, this beta chain is a stray read and its abundance is not meaningful. The chain uses TRBV11-2 and TRBJ2-3, with TRBD2 identical over 12 bases. With 0 bases clipped from V and 8 bases from J, the junction kept 6 bases outside the gene matches. The CDR3 contains 16 residues. CDR1 and CDR2 from the germline V gene are SGHAT and FQNNGV. CDR3 sequence: CASSLDGTSGWGTQYF. In nucleotides, the CDR3 is TGTGCCAGCAGCTTAGACGGGACTAGCGGGTGGGGTACGCAGTATTTT.

This clonotype was counted many times. The library was designed around alpha chains, so this beta chain is a stray read whose abundance carries little weight. V is TRBV20-1 and J is TRBJ1-4; unclear D gene. Germline V gene sequence: CDR1 DFQATT, CDR2 SNEGSKA (reference sequence). This CDR3 is built from 14 residues. V was trimmed by 3 bases and J by 0 bases, leaving 8 bases between them. The CDR3 reads CSASPYTTNEKLFF. DNA for the CDR3: TGCAGTGCTAGCCCCTATACAACTAATGAAAAACTGTTTTTT.

This clonotype came up many times. This beta chain was picked up by a library intended for alpha chains and is off target, so its count carries little meaning. The V gene is TRBV7-9, the J gene TRBJ1-2; D is undetermined. V dropped 4 bases and J dropped 1 base, with 7 bases sitting between them. This CDR3 spans 13 amino acids. Germline CDR1 reads SEHNR; CDR2 reads FQNEAQ (reference sequence). CDR3 in DNA: TGTGCCAGCAGCTCCACGGATAACTATGGCTACACCTTC. It yields the protein CASSSTDNYGYTF.

This clonotype is medium-sized (0.01 to 0.1%) by share. Since it is a stray read in a library aimed at alpha chains, this beta chain has a size that is not meaningful. The V and J genes are TRBV12-3 or TRBV12-4 and TRBJ1-4; perhaps TRBD1 as D (5 bases). Between the trimmed V and J ends, which lost 7 bases and 11 bases, there was a span of 23 bases. The CDR3 runs 15 residues. CDR3: CASTRSGGGARKLFF. The CDR3 region has the DNA TGTGCCAGCACCAGATCGGGGGGTGGGGCAAGGAAACTGTTTTTT.

Note on this clonotype: The size of this beta chain means little, since it is a stray read in a library made for alpha chains. The chain employs TRBV10-3 and TRBJ1-5; D unresolved. This CDR3 spans 14 amino acids. Trimming took off 4 bases at V and 4 bases at J, with 11 bases between the two ends. Germline CDR1 and CDR2: ENHRY and SYGVKD. This chain's CDR3 is CAISGAGANQPQHF. The CDR3 DNA sequence: TGTGCCATCAGTGGAGCGGGCGCTAATCAGCCCCAGCATTTT.

In this sample, this clonotype turned up a few times. With the library built for alpha chains, this beta chain is off target and its frequency is not meaningful. This rearrangement joins TRBV29-1 to TRBJ2-3; 7 bases align to TRBD2. V lost 1 base to trimming and J lost 4 bases; unmatched junction nucleotides: 8. Germline loops: CDR1 SQVTM, CDR2 ANQGSEA. This CDR3 spans 15 amino acids. This CDR3 reads CSVEGGGVGADTQYF. CDR3 bases: TGCAGCGTTGAAGGCGGGGGAGTCGGGGCAGATACGCAGTATTTT.

Worth noting for this clonotype: Since it is a stray read in a library aimed at alpha chains, this beta chain has a size that is not meaningful. V is TRBV27 and J is TRBJ2-1, with TRBD2 matching 8 bases. This CDR3 region has 16 residues. The germline V gene has CDR1 MNHEY and CDR2 SMNVEV (reference sequence). With 2 bases clipped from V and 4 bases from J, the junction kept 7 bases outside the gene matches. The CDR3 is CASSLTGTRGYNEQFF. The CDR3 nucleotides read TGTGCCAGCAGTTTAACCGGGACTAGGGGGTACAATGAGCAGTTCTTC.

This clonotype is medium-sized in the sample. A library made for alpha chains picked up this beta chain off target, so its size means little. The chain links TRBV19 to TRBJ2-3, with D unresolved. Deletions cut 7 bases from V and 7 bases from J, with 12 bases between. CDR1 and CDR2 from the germline V gene are LNHDA and SQIVND (reference sequence). The CDR3 runs to 12 residues. CDR3 coding DNA: TGTGCCAGTACTAACTCGGCGCATACGCAGTATTTT. Protein product: CASTNSAHTQYF.

This clonotype was seen many times. Because this beta chain is a stray read in a library intended to capture alpha chains, its abundance should not be given much weight. The chain couples TRBV5-6 to TRBJ2-7; D unclear. This CDR3 is built from 13 residues. V was clipped by 0 bases and J by 3 bases, with 7 bases between them. Germline values: CDR1 SGHDT, CDR2 YYEEEE. Here the CDR3 reads CASSLAVHYEQYF. DNA of the CDR3: TGTGCCAGCAGCTTGGCTGTGCACTACGAGCAGTACTTC.

This clonotype has only a few counts. This beta chain lies outside the target of a library built for alpha chains; its clone size means little. This rearrangement joins TRBV9 to TRBJ2-7; 10 bases are a match to TRBD2. Germline-derived CDR1 and CDR2 are SGDLS and YYNGEE. V shed 0 bases, J shed 5 bases, and the junction held 8 bases outside the gene matches. This CDR3 has 16 residues. CDR3 amino acids: CASSVEASGSRDEQYF. DNA of the CDR3: TGTGCCAGCAGCGTAGAGGCTAGCGGGAGTAGGGACGAGCAGTACTTC.

This clonotype occurred many times. This beta chain appears as a stray read in a library generated for alpha chains; its size is not informative. The chain uses TRBV2 and TRBJ2-2; D unresolved. V dropped 1 base and J dropped 1 base, with 7 bases sitting between them. Germline CDR1 SNHLY, CDR2 FYNNEI. This CDR3 is 15 amino acids long. CDR3 bases: TGTGCCAGCAGTGAAGTGGTTAGGAACACCGGGGAGCTGTTTTTT. It translates to CASSEVVRNTGELFF. Complete variable domain (other parts from reference TRBV2 and TRBJ2-2): EPEVTQTPSHQVTQMGQEVILRCVPISNHLYFYWYRQILGQKVEFLVSFYNNEISEKSEIFDDQFSVERPDGSNFTLKIRSTKLEDSAMYFCASSEVVRNTGELFFGEGSRLTVL.

This clonotype has at least ten counts. This beta chain represents an off-target read in a library built for alpha chains; its size is of limited meaning. V gene TRBV19 combines with J gene TRBJ2-7, with D possibly being TRBD1 (6 bases). The CDR3 extends over 14 amino acids. Trimming cost V 8 bases and J 1 base, with 15 bases left between them. Germline V gene sequence: CDR1 LNHDA, CDR2 SQIVND (reference sequence). This CDR3 is CASGRGSRSYEQYF. For the CDR3, the DNA is TGTGCCAGTGGCAGGGGTTCGCGGTCCTACGAGCAGTACTTC.

This clonotype was seen a handful of times. This beta chain appears as a stray read in a library generated for alpha chains; its size is not informative. The chain employs TRBV7-9 and TRBJ2-3; a possible D gene is TRBD1 (5 bases). Trimming left V 5 bases short and J 4 bases short, with 16 bases between. The CDR3 covers 15 residues. Per germline, CDR1 SEHNR and CDR2 FQNEAQ (reference sequence). The CDR3 nucleotides read TGTGCCAGCAGCATCCGCCAGACAGAGGCAGATACGCAGTATTTT. Translated: CASSIRQTEADTQYF.

This clonotype was observed a handful of times. A library made for alpha chains picked up this beta chain off target, so its size means little. The genes are TRBV5-1 and TRBJ2-7; maybe TRBD2 (6 bases). This CDR3 region has 16 residues. V shed 4 bases and J shed 4 bases, with 21 bases lying between them. Germline CDR1 is SGHRS and CDR2 is YFSETQ. DNA for the CDR3: TGCGCCAGCAGCCCGGAGGGTGGCGAATTTGGGTACGAGCAGTACTTC. The encoded protein is CASSPEGGEFGYEQYF. Together with reference TRBV5-1 and TRBJ2-7, the CDR3 gives the full variable domain: KAGVTQTPRYLIKTRGQQVTLSCSPISGHRSVSWYQQTPGQGLQFLFEYFSETQRNKGNFPGRFSGRQFSNSRSEMNVSTLELGDSALYLCASSPEGGEFGYEQYFGPGTRLTVT.

Remarks on this clonotype: This beta chain slipped into a library made for alpha chains as a stray read, so its size is not meaningful. J is TRBJ2-5 and V is TRBV12-5; D may be TRBD2 (5 bases). V shed 5 bases and J shed 2 bases, with 9 bases lying between them. Germline CDR1 and CDR2: LGHNT and FRNRAP. This CDR3 is built from 13 residues. The CDR3: CASGPDSQETQYF. In DNA form, the CDR3 reads TGTGCTAGTGGTCCGGACTCACAAGAGACCCAGTACTTC.

This clonotype was detected many times. This beta chain is an unintended read in a library built for alpha chains; its size means little. J is TRBJ1-1 and V is TRBV29-1, with D hard to call. The germline V and J ends were trimmed by 4 bases and 5 bases, with 17 bases remaining between them. In germline, CDR1 is SQVTM, CDR2 ANQGSEA. The CDR3 has 14 residues. This CDR3 is CSVGSKLRRTEAFF. The DNA of the CDR3 is TGCAGCGTTGGATCCAAACTGAGGAGAACTGAAGCTTTCTTT.

At least ten counts were recorded for this clonotype. This beta chain is an off-target read within a library intended for alpha chains, so its frequency means little. This rearrangement joins TRBV3-1 to TRBJ2-1; no definite D call. The germline V gene has CDR1 LGHDT and CDR2 YNNKEL (reference sequence). There are 14 residues in the CDR3. With 0 bases removed from V and 4 bases from J, the gap between germline ends came to 7 bases. For the CDR3, the DNA is TGTGCCAGCAGCCAAGAGAGCTATTACAATGAGCAGTTCTTC. Amino acids: CASSQESYYNEQFF.

This clonotype has at least ten counts. A library made for alpha chains picked up this beta chain off target, so its size means little. The chain joins TRBV10-3 to TRBJ2-1; 7 nucleotides agree with TRBD2. The V gene's germline CDR1 is ENHRY and CDR2 SYGVKD. The junction had 2 bases not matched to a gene; V was cut back by 3 bases and J by 0 bases. This CDR3 contains 15 residues. Here the CDR3 reads CAISELAPSYNEQFF. CDR3 coding DNA: TGTGCCATCAGTGAACTAGCGCCCTCCTACAATGAGCAGTTCTTC.

Concerning this clonotype itself: This beta chain is off target for a library built for alpha chains, so its abundance means little. The rearrangement joins TRBV28 to TRBJ1-2; TRBD1 agrees at 9 bases. V was clipped by 2 bases and J by 4 bases; unmatched bases: 5. CDR3 length equals 15 residues. CDR1 and CDR2 (germline): MDHEN, SYDVKM. DNA for the CDR3: TGTGCCAGCAGTTTAGGGACAGGGAGGGGCTATGGCTACACCTTC. Its translation is CASSLGTGRGYGYTF.

In this sample, this clonotype turned up many times. This beta chain is a stray read from a library made for alpha chains; its abundance is not meaningful. The chain links TRBV27 to TRBJ1-2; TRBD1 agrees at 8 bases. Germline CDR1 reads MNHEY; CDR2 reads SMNVEV (reference sequence). CDR3 length: 15 residues. J gave up 1 base and V 5 bases, and 6 bases lay outside the gene matches. The CDR3, as DNA: TGTGCCAGCAGTCCACTGGACAGGGTTAACTATGGCTACACCTTC. This encodes CASSPLDRVNYGYTF.

Details on this clonotype: Found in a library prepared for alpha chains, this beta chain is an off-target read, and its abundance has little meaning. The J gene is TRBJ2-5, the V gene TRBV6-2 or TRBV6-3; D possibly corresponds to TRBD2 (6 bases). V lost 0 bases and J 5 bases, leaving 16 bases between the germline ends. CDR1 and CDR2 (germline): MNHEY, SVGEGT. The CDR3 has 16 amino acids. The chain's CDR3 is CASSYSLRGGRETQYF. In DNA, the CDR3 is TGTGCCAGCAGTTACTCTCTCAGAGGAGGGCGGGAGACCCAGTACTTC.

This clonotype was recorded many times. This beta chain is an unintended read in a library built for alpha chains; its size means little. The V call is TRBV27, the J call TRBJ1-2; 7 positions match TRBD1. CDR1 is MNHEY and CDR2 is SMNVEV in the germline V gene (reference sequence). The CDR3 spans 14 residues. V was clipped by 3 bases and J by 2 bases; unmatched bases: 3. CDR3 bases: TGTGCCAGCAGTTTCCTGGGACAGAACTATGGCTACACCTTC. It specifies CASSFLGQNYGYTF.